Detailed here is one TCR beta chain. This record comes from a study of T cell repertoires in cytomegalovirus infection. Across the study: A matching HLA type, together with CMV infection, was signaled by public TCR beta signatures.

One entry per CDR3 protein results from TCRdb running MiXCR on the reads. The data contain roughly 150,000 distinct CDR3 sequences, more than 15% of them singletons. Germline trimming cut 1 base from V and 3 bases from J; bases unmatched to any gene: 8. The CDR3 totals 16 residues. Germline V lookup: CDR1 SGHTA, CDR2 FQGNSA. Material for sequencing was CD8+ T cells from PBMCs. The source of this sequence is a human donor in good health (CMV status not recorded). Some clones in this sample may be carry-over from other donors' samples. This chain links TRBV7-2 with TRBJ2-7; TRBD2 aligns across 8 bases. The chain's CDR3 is CASSLVVSGIFYEQYF. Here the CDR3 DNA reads TGTGCCAGCAGCTTAGTGGTTAGCGGGATTTTCTACGAGCAGTACTTC.